This is a list of T cell receptor beta chains from one sample in a study of cytomegalovirus exposure and HLA in healthy donors. Libraries were prepared by immunoSEQ multiplex PCR; TCRdb keeps only in-frame clonotypes and omits some of them. Of about 170,000 clones in the sample, around nine tenths were seen once. The sample comprised PBMCs. The receptors come from a woman aged 30 to 39 in good health and CMV-seronegative. CDR3s include the opening cysteine and the closing phenylalanine or tryptophan. D genes are given only for firm matches. Clone size is not always given. Where it is, it says once, few, many or a class for expanded clones.

cdr3_nt cdr3_aa j_call v_call d_call clone_size
TGCGCCAGCAGATGGGGACAGGGTATTTACGAGCAGTACTTC CASRWGQGIYEQYF TRBJ2-7 TRBV5-1 TRBD1 .
TGTGCCAGCAGAGGACTCAGCACAGATACGCAGTATTTT CASRGLSTDTQYF TRBJ2-3 TRBV6-1 . .
TGTGCCAGCAGCTCGAGGACTACCCGCACAGATACGCAGTATTTT CASSSRTTRTDTQYF TRBJ2-3 TRBV5-6 . .
TGTGCCAGCAGCGGCCAGGGAGGGCTCAATCAGCCCCAGCATTTT CASSGQGGLNQPQHF TRBJ1-5 TRBV2 . .
TGTGCCAGCAGCCCACTAAGCAACTATGGCTACACCTTC CASSPLSNYGYTF TRBJ1-2 TRBV7-9 . few
TGTGCCAGCAGCTTGGTACGGAACTATGGCTACACCTTC CASSLVRNYGYTF TRBJ1-2 TRBV5-8 . .
TGTGCCAGTAGTATAGATGGGAGGGTTCAGCCCCAGCATTTT CASSIDGRVQPQHF TRBJ1-5 TRBV19 . .
TGCAGCGTTGAGCGGCGGGGATTTGCAGATACGCAGTATTTT CSVERRGFADTQYF TRBJ2-3 TRBV29-1 . .
TGTGCCAGCAGTTTATCAGGACTAGCGGGAGGCGGTGAGCAGTTCTTC CASSLSGLAGGGEQFF TRBJ2-1 TRBV27 TRBD2 .
TGTGCCAGCAATCCCTACCAAGAGACCCAGTACTTC CASNPYQETQYF TRBJ2-5 TRBV2 . .
TGTGCCAGCAGTCTGACACCAAACTATGGCTACACCTTC CASSLTPNYGYTF TRBJ1-2 TRBV6-5 . .
TGTGCCAGCAGCTTGGGGACAGGCTTCTATGGCTACACCTTC CASSLGTGFYGYTF TRBJ1-2 TRBV7-9 TRBD1 once